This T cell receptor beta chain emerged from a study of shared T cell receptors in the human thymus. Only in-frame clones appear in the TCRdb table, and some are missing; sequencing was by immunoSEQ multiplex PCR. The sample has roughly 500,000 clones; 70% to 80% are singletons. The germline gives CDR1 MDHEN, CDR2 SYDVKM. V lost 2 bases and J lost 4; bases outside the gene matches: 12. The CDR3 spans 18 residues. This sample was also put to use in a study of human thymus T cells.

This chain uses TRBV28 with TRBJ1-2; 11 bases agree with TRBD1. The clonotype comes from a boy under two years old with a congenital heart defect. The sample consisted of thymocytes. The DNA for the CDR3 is TGTGCCAGCAGTTTACCTCGGACAGGGGGCGACAGGCGCTATGGCTACACCTTC. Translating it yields CASSLPRTGGDRRYGYTF.